This entry lists 30 T cell receptor beta chains sequenced from one sample in a study of T cell changes during pregnancy in multiple sclerosis. Measured with immunoSEQ multiplex PCR; TCRdb has only the in-frame clones, and not every one. The sample has roughly 41,000 clones; nearly 90% are singletons. The sequencing here drew on CD4+ T cells from peripheral blood mononuclear cells, taken in the first trimester of pregnancy. These TCRs come from a female donor with multiple sclerosis, enrolled in a pregnancy study.

This clone was seen just once. The chain carries TRBV25-1 and TRBJ2-1; 8 bases fit TRBD1. This CDR3 region has 12 residues. The V gene end was trimmed by 4 bases and the J gene end by 10 bases; junction bases not matched to a gene: 3. In germline, CDR1 is MGHDK, CDR2 SYGVNS. CDR3 residues: CASSVTGGEQFF. The CDR3 nucleotides read TGTGCCAGCAGTGTTACAGGGGGGGAGCAGTTCTTC.

The CDR3 nucleotides read TGTGCCAGCAGCTTAGGGGGAGCTAACACTGAAGCTTTCTTT. Amino acids: CASSLGGANTEAFF. The rearrangement joins TRBV7-2 to TRBJ1-1, with unresolved D. Trimming shortened V by 1 base and J by 2 bases, and 8 bases separated the two germline ends. Germline CDR1 SGHTA, CDR2 FQGNSA. The CDR3 contains 14 residues. The full variable domain, rest sourced from reference TRBV7-2 and TRBJ1-1, is GAGVSQSPSNKVTEKGKDVELRCDPISGHTALYWYRQSLGQGLEFLIYFQGNSAPDKSGLPSDRFSAERTGGSVSTLTIQRTQQEDSAVYLCASSLGGANTEAFFGQGTRLTVV.

V and J are TRBV7-6 and TRBJ2-1; TRBD2 agrees at 8 bases. There are 18 residues in the CDR3. The germline V gene has CDR1 SGHVS and CDR2 FNYEAQ. The trim removed 1 base at V and 0 bases at J, leaving 8 bases unmatched. CDR3 in DNA: TGTGCCAGCAGCTTAGTCCCGGGAGGGGGGAGCTCCTACAATGAGCAGTTCTTC. Its translation is CASSLVPGGGSSYNEQFF.

The V call is TRBV19, the J call TRBJ2-3; TRBD2 matches at 14 bases. V lost 4 bases to trimming and J lost 4 bases; unmatched junction nucleotides: 7. Germline lookup yields CDR1 LNHDA and CDR2 SQIVND (reference sequence). This CDR3 comprises 17 residues. The CDR3 nucleotides are TGTGCCAGTAGTAGACAGCCGGGACTAGCGGGAGCAGATACGCAGTATTTT. Protein sequence: CASSRQPGLAGADTQYF. The whole variable domain, filled in from reference TRBV19 and TRBJ2-3, reads DGGITQSPKYLFRKEGQNVTLSCEQNLNHDAMYWYRQDPGQGLRLIYYSQIVNDFQKGDIAEGYSVSREKKESFPLTVTSAQKNPTAFYLCASSRQPGLAGADTQYFGPGTRLTVL.

The chain combines TRBV6-5 with TRBJ2-7, with 7 bases lining up with TRBD2. J lost 2 bases, V lost 0 bases, and 7 bases had no gene match. Germline-derived CDR1 and CDR2 are MNHEY and SVGAGI. The CDR3 is 16 residues long. In DNA form, the CDR3 reads TGTGCCAGCAGTTACTCGAGGACTAGAAGGCCCTACGAGCAGTACTTC. Translating gives CASSYSRTRRPYEQYF.

The chain couples TRBV30 to TRBJ2-5, with TRBD1 as a possible D gene (6 bases). The V gene lost 1 base and the J gene lost 5 bases, with 23 bases spanning the gap. CDR1 is GTSNPN, CDR2 SVGIG, per germline (reference sequence). CDR3 length: 17 amino acids. The CDR3 here is CAWSGNRVFAVGETQYF. The CDR3 nucleotides are TGTGCCTGGAGTGGTAACAGGGTTTTTGCCGTAGGGGAGACCCAGTACTTC.

V and J are TRBV30 and TRBJ2-4, with D perhaps TRBD1 (5 bases). The V gene's germline CDR1 is GTSNPN and CDR2 SVGIG (reference sequence). This CDR3 contains 17 residues. Trimming stripped 0 bases from V and 1 base from J, with 16 bases between. The CDR3 DNA sequence: TGTGCCTGGAGTGTAAGGGGCCCTTCACGGGCCAAAAACATTCAGTACTTC. It translates to CAWSVRGPSRAKNIQYF.

This chain connects TRBV10-1 to TRBJ1-2; maybe TRBD1 (6 bases). V was cut by 0 bases and J by 6 bases, with 8 bases left in between. This CDR3 contains 13 residues. Germline V gene data show CDR1 as WNHNN and CDR2 as SYGVQD (reference sequence). CDR3 sequence: CASSESGGNGYTF. The CDR3 DNA is TGCGCCAGCAGTGAGTCTGGGGGCAATGGCTACACCTTC.

The CDR3 DNA sequence: TGCGCCAGCAGCCAGGGACATCAGGGGGCTACGGGCACTGAAGCTTTCTTT. This gives the protein CASSQGHQGATGTEAFF. This sequence joins TRBV5-1 and TRBJ1-1; 8 positions match TRBD1. V was clipped by 4 bases and J by 4 bases; unmatched bases: 15. There are 17 residues in the CDR3. Germline V gene lookup returns CDR1 SGHRS and CDR2 YFSETQ.

This clone was counted a single time. This chain joins TRBV25-1 and TRBJ1-1; 7 nucleotides match TRBD1. The germline CDR1 and CDR2 sequences are MGHDK and SYGVNS. J was trimmed by 10 bases and V by 6 bases; bases with no gene match: 5. The CDR3 length is 11 residues. CDR3 protein: CASRWDSRAFF. The CDR3 region has the DNA TGTGCCAGCAGATGGGACAGTCGAGCTTTCTTT.

V gene TRBV5-1 combines with J gene TRBJ2-3; D might be TRBD2 (5 bases). The CDR3 is made up of 16 amino acids. Germline lookup yields CDR1 SGHRS and CDR2 YFSETQ. The V end lost 0 bases, the J end lost 1 base, and 12 bases lay between the germline ends. The CDR3 DNA sequence: TGCGCCAGCAGCTTGGGGAGCACCGGGGGCACAGATACGCAGTATTTT. This translates into CASSLGSTGGTDTQYF.

This sequence joins TRBV11-2 and TRBJ2-3; TRBD2 is a possible D gene (6 bases). V lost 3 bases, J lost 0 bases, and 10 bases lay in between. The CDR3 is 15 residues long. Germline lookup yields CDR1 SGHAT and CDR2 FQNNGV. CDR3 protein: CASSFSGSSTDTQYF. In nucleotides, the CDR3 is TGTGCCAGCAGCTTCAGCGGGTCGAGCACAGATACGCAGTATTTT.

The rearrangement uses TRBV18 and TRBJ1-5; tentatively, D is TRBD1 (5 bases). CDR1 is KGHSH and CDR2 is LQKENI in the germline V gene. The CDR3 contains 15 residues. V was shortened by 2 bases and J by 3 bases, with 11 bases between the two germline ends. As DNA, the CDR3 is TGTGCCAGCTCACCAAAGGCAGGGCTCAATCAGCCCCAGCATTTT. Translation gives CASSPKAGLNQPQHF.

The V and J genes are TRBV28 and TRBJ1-3; TRBD1 is a possible D gene (5 bases). Germline lookup yields CDR1 MDHEN and CDR2 SYDVKM. The CDR3 is made up of 13 amino acids. V lost 7 bases, J lost 7 bases, and 14 bases lay in between. The CDR3 coding sequence is TGTGCCAGCACCCCGGGAGGGGAGAACACCATATATTTT. It specifies CASTPGGENTIYF.

The chain couples TRBV4-3 to TRBJ1-2, with 11 nucleotides matching TRBD1. Germline-derived CDR1 and CDR2 are LGHNA and YSLEER. The CDR3 totals 16 residues. The V and J ends lost 1 base and 7 bases, in that order; junction bases with no gene match: 8. The CDR3 DNA reads TGCGCCAGCAGCCAAGGATGGGACAGGGGGAGGGGTGGCTACACCTTC. Translating it yields CASSQGWDRGRGGYTF.

The chain has TRBV9 and TRBJ2-5; no reliable D call. The J call is uncertain, as TRBJ2-7 better fits the DNA end. The CDR3 sequence is 14 residues long. CDR1 is SGDLS and CDR2 is YYNGEE in the germline V gene. The CDR3 bases are TGTGCCAGCAGCGTAGGGGCTAGCTCCTACGAGCAGTACTTC. This sequence encodes CASSVGASSYEQYF.

The chain links TRBV28 to TRBJ1-2; possibly TRBD1 for D (5 bases). The V end lost 1 base, the J end lost 8 bases, and 17 bases lay between the germline ends. CDR3 length equals 15 residues. Germline CDR1 and CDR2: MDHEN and SYDVKM. The CDR3 loop is CASSLLPGQGQGYTF. In DNA, the CDR3 is TGTGCCAGCAGTTTATTGCCCGGGCAGGGCCAGGGCTACACCTTC.

CDR3 protein: CASSLLATSGNYEQYF. The CDR3 nucleotides are TGTGCCAGCAGCTTACTGGCGACTAGCGGGAACTACGAGCAGTACTTC. This chain connects TRBV7-9 to TRBJ2-7, with TRBD2 identical over 11 bases. CDR1 SEHNR and CDR2 FQNEAQ come from the germline V gene (reference sequence). CDR3 length: 16 residues. With V trimmed by 2 bases and J by 3 bases, 6 bases remained unmatched.

This clone was detected only a few times. The genes are TRBV4-3 and TRBJ2-1, with D uncertain. The germline V gene encodes CDR1 LGHNA and CDR2 YSLEER. The length of the CDR3 is 12 residues. V shed 4 bases and J shed 8 bases, with 9 bases lying between them. The CDR3 region is CASSRTQDEQFF. CDR3 DNA sequence: TGCGCCAGCAGCCGTACGCAGGATGAGCAGTTCTTC.

J is TRBJ2-1 and V is TRBV5-1; 13 bases are a match to TRBD2. Germline V lookup: CDR1 SGHRS, CDR2 YFSETQ. The CDR3 runs 17 residues. V lost 4 bases to trimming and J lost 9 bases; unmatched junction nucleotides: 13. The CDR3: CASSGRTSGSGSGEQFF. The CDR3 DNA is TGCGCCAGCAGCGGACGGACTAGCGGGAGTGGTAGCGGTGAGCAGTTCTTC.

The chain recombines TRBV19 with TRBJ1-5; D may be TRBD1 (5 bases). In germline, CDR1 is LNHDA, CDR2 SQIVND (reference sequence). Deletions cut 1 base from V and 3 bases from J, with 13 bases between. The CDR3 spans 16 residues. CDR3 DNA sequence: TGTGCCAGTAGTATAGTGAGGCAGGGAATCAATCAGCCCCAGCATTTT. Translated: CASSIVRQGINQPQHF.

The rearrangement links TRBV28 to TRBJ2-7, with 7 bases identical to TRBD2. CDR1 MDHEN and CDR2 SYDVKM come from the germline V gene. CDR3 length equals 17 residues. Unmatched junction bases numbered 17, after V lost 6 bases and J lost 3 bases. The CDR3 coding sequence is TGTGCCAGCAGATCCGGGATGGGGCGGGAGCTTTACTACGAGCAGTACTTC. Its protein is CASRSGMGRELYYEQYF.

This sequence joins TRBV4-1 and TRBJ2-3; unclear D gene. The germline V gene encodes CDR1 MGHRA and CDR2 YSYEKL. This CDR3 contains 13 residues. V lost 1 base to trimming and J lost 4 bases, with 6 bases between them. DNA for the CDR3: TGCGCCAGCAGCCAAGTCATCCCAGATACGCAGTATTTT. It is translated as CASSQVIPDTQYF.

The V gene is TRBV29-1, the J gene TRBJ2-6; no definite D call. The CDR3 contains 16 residues. Germline CDR1 reads SQVTM; CDR2 reads ANQGSEA. V was cut by 6 bases and J by 0 bases, with 15 bases left in between. CDR3 sequence (DNA): TGCAGCGTGCCCCGACTCAAAAACTCTGGGGCCAACGTCCTGACTTTC. It translates to CSVPRLKNSGANVLTF.

The V call is TRBV18, the J call TRBJ2-7; D is perhaps TRBD1 (6 bases). The CDR3 consists of 15 residues. Germline assignment: CDR1 KGHSH and CDR2 LQKENI. Trimming cost V 6 bases and J 1 base, with 16 bases left between them. The CDR3 DNA reads TGTGCCAGCTCCTCCGGGCCCAGGGGATCCTACGAGCAGTACTTC. Its translation: CASSSGPRGSYEQYF.

The gene calls are TRBV5-1 and TRBJ2-1; 9 bases map to TRBD2. Germline CDR1 SGHRS, CDR2 YFSETQ. Trimming cost V 4 bases and J 5 bases; bases outside gene matches: 7. The CDR3 runs to 15 residues. The CDR3 DNA follows: TGCGCCAGCAGCCCCTGGGCGGGAGGGCACAATGAGCAGTTCTTC. Residues: CASSPWAGGHNEQFF.

CDR3 loop: CASSTQGVNTEAFF. The CDR3 region has the DNA TGTGCCAGCAGCACACAGGGCGTGAACACTGAAGCTTTCTTT. The chain uses TRBV11-2 and TRBJ1-1, with a weak D call TRBD1 (6 bases). This CDR3 has 14 residues. Looked up from germline, CDR1 is SGHAT and CDR2 is FQNNGV. With 5 bases removed from V and 0 bases from J, the gap between germline ends came to 10 bases. Combining the CDR3 with reference TRBV11-2 and TRBJ1-1 gives the whole variable domain EAGVAQSPRYKIIEKRQSVAFWCNPISGHATLYWYQQILGQGPKLLIQFQNNGVVDDSQLPKDRFSAERLKGVDSTLKIQPAKLEDSAVYLCASSTQGVNTEAFFGQGTRLTVV.

The rearrangement links TRBV6-4 to TRBJ2-1; D perhaps matches TRBD1 (6 bases). This CDR3 region has 13 residues. In germline, CDR1 is MRHNA, CDR2 SNTAGT. Between the trimmed V and J ends, which lost 3 bases and 11 bases, there was a span of 14 bases. CDR3 nucleotides: TGTGCCAGCAGTGAATCCGGGACAACGAAGCAGTTCTTC. Protein: CASSESGTTKQFF.

V gene TRBV9 combines with J gene TRBJ2-7; 7 bases agree with TRBD1. This CDR3 comprises 15 residues. V lost 2 bases to trimming and J lost 0 bases; unmatched junction nucleotides: 5. Germline V gene lookup returns CDR1 SGDLS and CDR2 YYNGEE. The CDR3 spells CASSVSAGGSYEQYF. The CDR3 region has the DNA TGTGCCAGCAGCGTTTCGGCAGGGGGCTCCTACGAGCAGTACTTC.

This chain links TRBV7-9 with TRBJ2-1; no definite D call. Germline loops: CDR1 SEHNR, CDR2 FQNEAQ (reference sequence). The CDR3 totals 14 residues. V lost 4 bases to trimming and J lost 1 base, with 8 bases between them. Written as DNA, the CDR3 is TGTGCCAGCAGCTACGAGTTGTCCTACAATGAGCAGTTCTTC. This gives the protein CASSYELSYNEQFF.